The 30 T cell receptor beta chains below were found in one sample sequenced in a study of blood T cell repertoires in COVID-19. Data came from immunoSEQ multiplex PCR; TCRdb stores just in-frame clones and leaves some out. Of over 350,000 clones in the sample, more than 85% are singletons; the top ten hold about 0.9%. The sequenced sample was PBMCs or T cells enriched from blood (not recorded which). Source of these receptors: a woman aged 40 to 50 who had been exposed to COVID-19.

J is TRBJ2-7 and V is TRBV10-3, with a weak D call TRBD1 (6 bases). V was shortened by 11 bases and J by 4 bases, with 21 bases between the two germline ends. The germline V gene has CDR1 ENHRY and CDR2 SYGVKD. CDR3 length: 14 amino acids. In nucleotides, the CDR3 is TGTGCCTCCAGGGGAGCCGGGATCATTTACGAGCAGTACTTC. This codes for CASRGAGIIYEQYF.

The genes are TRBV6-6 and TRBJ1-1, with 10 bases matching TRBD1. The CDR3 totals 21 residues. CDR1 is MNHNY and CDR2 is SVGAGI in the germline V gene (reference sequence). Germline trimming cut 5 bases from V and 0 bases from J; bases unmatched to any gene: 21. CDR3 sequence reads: CASSRRDRGSGNTRLNTEAFF. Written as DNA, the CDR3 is TGTGCCAGCAGTCGCCGGGACAGGGGATCGGGAAATACCCGCTTGAACACTGAAGCTTTCTTT.

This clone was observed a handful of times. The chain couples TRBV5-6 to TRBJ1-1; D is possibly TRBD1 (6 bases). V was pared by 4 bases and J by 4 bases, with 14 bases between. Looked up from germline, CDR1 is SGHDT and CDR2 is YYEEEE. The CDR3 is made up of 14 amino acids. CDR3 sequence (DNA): TGTGCCAGCAGCCTGACAGGTCTATTCACTGAAGCTTTCTTT. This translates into CASSLTGLFTEAFF.

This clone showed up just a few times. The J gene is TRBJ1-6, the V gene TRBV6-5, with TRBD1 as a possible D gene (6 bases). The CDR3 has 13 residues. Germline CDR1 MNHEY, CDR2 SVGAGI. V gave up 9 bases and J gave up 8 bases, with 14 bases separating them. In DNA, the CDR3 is TGTGCCAGGAGACGGACAGCAGATTCACCCCTCCACTTT. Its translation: CARRRTADSPLHF.

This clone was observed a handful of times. The CDR3 region is CASSSYVGSSYGYTF. In nucleotides, the CDR3 is TGTGCCAGCAGCTCCTACGTTGGTTCAAGCTATGGCTACACCTTC. The chain carries TRBV7-9 and TRBJ1-2; D ambiguous. CDR1 is SEHNR, CDR2 FQNEAQ, per germline (reference sequence). The germline V and J ends were trimmed by 4 bases and 4 bases, with 16 bases remaining between them. The CDR3 has 15 amino acids.

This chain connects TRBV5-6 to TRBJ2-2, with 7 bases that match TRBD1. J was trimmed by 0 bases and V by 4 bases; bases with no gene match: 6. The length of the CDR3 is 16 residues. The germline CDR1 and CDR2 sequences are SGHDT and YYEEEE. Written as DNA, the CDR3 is TGTGCCAGCAGCGACCTAGGACAGGCGAACACCGGGGAGCTGTTTTTT. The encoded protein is CASSDLGQANTGELFF.

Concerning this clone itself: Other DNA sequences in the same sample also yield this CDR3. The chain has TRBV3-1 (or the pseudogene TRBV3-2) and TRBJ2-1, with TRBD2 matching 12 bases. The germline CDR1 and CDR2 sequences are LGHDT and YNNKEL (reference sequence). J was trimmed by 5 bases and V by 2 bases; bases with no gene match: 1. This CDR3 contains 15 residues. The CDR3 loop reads CASSQWTSGDNEQFF. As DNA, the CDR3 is TGTGCCAGCAGCCAATGGACTAGCGGGGACAATGAGCAGTTCTTC.

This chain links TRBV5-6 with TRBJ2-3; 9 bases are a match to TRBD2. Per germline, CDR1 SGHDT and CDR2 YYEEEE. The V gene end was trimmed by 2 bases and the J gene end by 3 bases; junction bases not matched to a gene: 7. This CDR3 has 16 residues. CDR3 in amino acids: CASSFTGLATTDTQYF. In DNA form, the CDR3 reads TGTGCCAGCAGCTTTACTGGACTAGCGACAACAGATACGCAGTATTTT.

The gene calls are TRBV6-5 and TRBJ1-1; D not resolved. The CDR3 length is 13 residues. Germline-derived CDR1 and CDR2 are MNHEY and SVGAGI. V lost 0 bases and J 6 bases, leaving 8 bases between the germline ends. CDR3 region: CASSYSSGPEAFF. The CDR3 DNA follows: TGTGCCAGCAGTTACTCGTCAGGTCCTGAAGCTTTCTTT.

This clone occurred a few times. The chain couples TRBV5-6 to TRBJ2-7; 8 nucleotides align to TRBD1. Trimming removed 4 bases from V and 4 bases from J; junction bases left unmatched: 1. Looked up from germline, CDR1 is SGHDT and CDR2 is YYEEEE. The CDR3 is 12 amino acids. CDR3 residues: CASSQGAYEQYF. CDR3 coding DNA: TGTGCCAGCAGCCAGGGGGCTTACGAGCAGTACTTC.

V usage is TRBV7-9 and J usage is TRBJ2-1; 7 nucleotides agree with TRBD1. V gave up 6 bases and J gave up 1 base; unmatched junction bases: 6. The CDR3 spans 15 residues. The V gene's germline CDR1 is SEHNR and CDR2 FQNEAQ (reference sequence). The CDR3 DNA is TGTGCCAGCAGTTCGACAGGGCGGTCCTACAATGAGCAGTTCTTC. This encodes CASSSTGRSYNEQFF. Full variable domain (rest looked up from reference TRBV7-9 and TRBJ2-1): DTGVSQNPRHKITKRGQNVTFRCDPISEHNRLYWYRQTLGQGPEFLTYFQNEAQLEKSRLLSDRFSAERPKGSFSTLEIQRTEQGDSAMYLCASSSTGRSYNEQFFGPGTRLTVL.

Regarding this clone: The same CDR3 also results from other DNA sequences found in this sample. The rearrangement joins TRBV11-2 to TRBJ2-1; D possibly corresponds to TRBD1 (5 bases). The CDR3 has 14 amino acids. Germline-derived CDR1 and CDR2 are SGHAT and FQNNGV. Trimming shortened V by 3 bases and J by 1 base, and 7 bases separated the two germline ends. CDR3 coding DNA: TGTGCCAGCAGCTTCCAGGGATCCTACAATGAGCAGTTCTTC. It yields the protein CASSFQGSYNEQFF.

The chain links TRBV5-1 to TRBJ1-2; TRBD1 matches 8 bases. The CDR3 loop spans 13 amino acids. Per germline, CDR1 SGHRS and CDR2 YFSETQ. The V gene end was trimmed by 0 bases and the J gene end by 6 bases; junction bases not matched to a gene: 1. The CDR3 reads CASSLGQGNGYTF. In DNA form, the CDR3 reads TGCGCCAGCAGCTTGGGACAGGGGAATGGCTACACCTTC.

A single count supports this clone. The CDR3 nucleotides are TGCGCCAGCAGCCAAGCCGCTAGCGGGGCCCTCCAAGAGACCCAGTACTTC. Translated, it gives CASSQAASGALQETQYF. The J gene is TRBJ2-5, the V gene TRBV4-1; 9 nucleotides match TRBD2. The CDR3 is 17 amino acids. CDR1 is MGHRA, CDR2 YSYEKL, per germline. The V gene end was trimmed by 1 base and the J gene end by 1 base; junction bases not matched to a gene: 7.

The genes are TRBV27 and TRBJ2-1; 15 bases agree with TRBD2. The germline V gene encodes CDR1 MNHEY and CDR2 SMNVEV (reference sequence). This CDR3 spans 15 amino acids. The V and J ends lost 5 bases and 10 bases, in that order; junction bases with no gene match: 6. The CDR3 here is CASSRTSGGAGEQFF. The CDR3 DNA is TGTGCCAGCAGTAGGACTAGCGGGGGGGCCGGAGAGCAGTTCTTC.

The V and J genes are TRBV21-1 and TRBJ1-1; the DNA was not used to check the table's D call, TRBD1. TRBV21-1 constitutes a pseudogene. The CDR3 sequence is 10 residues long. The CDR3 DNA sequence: TGTGTCTGGGCACACACTGAAGCTTTCTTT. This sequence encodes CVWAHTEAFF.

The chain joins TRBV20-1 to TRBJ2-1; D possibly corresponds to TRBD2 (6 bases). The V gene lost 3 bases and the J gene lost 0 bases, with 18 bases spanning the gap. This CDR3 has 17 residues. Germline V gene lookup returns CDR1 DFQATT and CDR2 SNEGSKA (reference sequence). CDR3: CSASELSLAYSYNEQFF. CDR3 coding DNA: TGCAGTGCTAGTGAATTATCGCTAGCGTACTCCTACAATGAGCAGTTCTTC.

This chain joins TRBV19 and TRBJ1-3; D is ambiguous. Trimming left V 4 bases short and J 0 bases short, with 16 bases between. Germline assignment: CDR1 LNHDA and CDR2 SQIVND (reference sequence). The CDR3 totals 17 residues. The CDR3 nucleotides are TGTGCCAGTAGTACGCACCTATCCTCATACTCTGGAAACACCATATATTTT. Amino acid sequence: CASSTHLSSYSGNTIYF. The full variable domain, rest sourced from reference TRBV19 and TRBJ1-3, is DGGITQSPKYLFRKEGQNVTLSCEQNLNHDAMYWYRQDPGQGLRLIYYSQIVNDFQKGDIAEGYSVSREKKESFPLTVTSAQKNPTAFYLCASSTHLSSYSGNTIYFGEGSWLTVV.

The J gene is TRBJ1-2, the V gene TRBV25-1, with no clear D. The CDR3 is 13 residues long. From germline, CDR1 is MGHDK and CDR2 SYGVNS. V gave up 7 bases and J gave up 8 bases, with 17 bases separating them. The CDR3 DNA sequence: TGTGCCAGCACGTTCGGGCGGGGATACGGCTACACCTTC. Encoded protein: CASTFGRGYGYTF.

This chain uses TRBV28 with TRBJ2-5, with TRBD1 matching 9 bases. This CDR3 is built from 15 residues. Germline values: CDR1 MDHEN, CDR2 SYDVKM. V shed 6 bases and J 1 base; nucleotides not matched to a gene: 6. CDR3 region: CASSELTGGQETQYF. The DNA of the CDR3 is TGTGCCAGCAGCGAACTGACAGGGGGCCAAGAGACCCAGTACTTC.

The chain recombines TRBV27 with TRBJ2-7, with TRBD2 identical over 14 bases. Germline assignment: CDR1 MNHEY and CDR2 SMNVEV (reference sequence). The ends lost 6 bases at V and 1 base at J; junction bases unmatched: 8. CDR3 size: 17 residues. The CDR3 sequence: CASSSLRTSGGSYEQYF. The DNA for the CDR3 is TGTGCCAGCAGCTCCCTCCGGACTAGCGGGGGGTCCTACGAGCAGTACTTC.

CDR3 bases: TGTGCCAGCAGCTCATCCCCAGGGGATGGCTACACCTTC. Amino acid sequence: CASSSSPGDGYTF. V usage is TRBV7-9 and J usage is TRBJ1-2, with D possibly being TRBD1 (6 bases). Trimming stripped 4 bases from V and 6 bases from J, with 12 bases between. CDR3 length: 13 residues. The V gene's germline CDR1 is SEHNR and CDR2 FQNEAQ (reference sequence). Drawing the rest from reference TRBV7-9 and TRBJ1-2, the complete variable domain is DTGVSQNPRHKITKRGQNVTFRCDPISEHNRLYWYRQTLGQGPEFLTYFQNEAQLEKSRLLSDRFSAERPKGSFSTLEIQRTEQGDSAMYLCASSSSPGDGYTFGSGTRLTVV.

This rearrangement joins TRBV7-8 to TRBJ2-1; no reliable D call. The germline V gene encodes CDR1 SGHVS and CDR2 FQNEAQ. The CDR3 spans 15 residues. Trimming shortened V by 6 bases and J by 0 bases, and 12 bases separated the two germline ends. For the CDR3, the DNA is TGTGCCAGCAGGAGACAACAAAGCTCCTACAATGAGCAGTTCTTC. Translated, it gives CASRRQQSSYNEQFF.

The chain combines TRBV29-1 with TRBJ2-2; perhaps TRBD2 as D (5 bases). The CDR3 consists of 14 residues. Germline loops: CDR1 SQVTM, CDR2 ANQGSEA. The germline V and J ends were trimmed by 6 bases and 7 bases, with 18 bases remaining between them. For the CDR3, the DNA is TGCAGCGTGTCGGGAATAAGAACGGGCGGGGAGCTGTTTTTT. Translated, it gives CSVSGIRTGGELFF.

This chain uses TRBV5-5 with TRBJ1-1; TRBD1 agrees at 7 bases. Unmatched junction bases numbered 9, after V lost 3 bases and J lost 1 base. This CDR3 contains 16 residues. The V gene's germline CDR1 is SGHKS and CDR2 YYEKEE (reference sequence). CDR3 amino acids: CASSSGTARSNTEAFF. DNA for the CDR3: TGTGCCAGCAGCTCGGGGACAGCGCGATCGAACACTGAAGCTTTCTTT.

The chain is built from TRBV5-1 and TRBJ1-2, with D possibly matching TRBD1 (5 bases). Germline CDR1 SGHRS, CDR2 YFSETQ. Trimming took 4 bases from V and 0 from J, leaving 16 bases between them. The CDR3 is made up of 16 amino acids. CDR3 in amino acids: CASSQGRAPTNYGYTF. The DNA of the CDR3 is TGCGCCAGCAGCCAGGGAAGGGCCCCTACTAACTATGGCTACACCTTC.

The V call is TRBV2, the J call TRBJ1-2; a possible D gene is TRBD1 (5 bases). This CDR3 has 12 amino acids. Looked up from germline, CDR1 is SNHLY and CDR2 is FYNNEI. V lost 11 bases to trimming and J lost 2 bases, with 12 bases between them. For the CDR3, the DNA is TGTGCCGGCCACAGGACAAACTATGGCTACACCTTC. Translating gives CAGHRTNYGYTF.

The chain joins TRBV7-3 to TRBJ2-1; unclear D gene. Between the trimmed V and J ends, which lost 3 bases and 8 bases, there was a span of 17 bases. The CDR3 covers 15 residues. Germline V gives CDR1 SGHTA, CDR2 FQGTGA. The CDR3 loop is CASSLLTVPYDEQFF. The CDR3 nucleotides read TGTGCCAGCAGCTTGCTTACAGTACCGTATGATGAGCAGTTCTTC.

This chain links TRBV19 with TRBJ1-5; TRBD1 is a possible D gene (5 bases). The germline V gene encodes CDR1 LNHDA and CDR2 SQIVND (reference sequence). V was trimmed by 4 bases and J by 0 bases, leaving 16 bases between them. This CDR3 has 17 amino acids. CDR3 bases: TGTGCCAGTAGTACAGGGAGGCGTACATATAGCAATCAGCCCCAGCATTTT. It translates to CASSTGRRTYSNQPQHF.

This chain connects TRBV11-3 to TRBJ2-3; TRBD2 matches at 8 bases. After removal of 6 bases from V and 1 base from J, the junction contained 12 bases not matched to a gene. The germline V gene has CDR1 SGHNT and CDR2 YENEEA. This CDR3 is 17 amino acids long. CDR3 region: CASSRGLADSRTDTQYF. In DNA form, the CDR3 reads TGTGCCAGCAGTCGTGGACTAGCTGACTCCCGCACAGATACGCAGTATTTT.